This entry lists 14 T cell receptor beta chains sequenced from one sample in a study of blood T cell repertoires in COVID-19 (dated by TCRdb to about 2020). The library relied on the immunoSEQ multiplex PCR assay. What TCRdb holds here is the immuneACCESS table cut down to in-frame rearrangements. Part of the clones is not present; checked against another copy, under half of the missing clones reflect an unresolved V gene, and the others are unexplained. For this sample the table gives 300,000 or so clones, of which roughly 90% were detected only once. The ten most abundant clones make up roughly 2.9% of the sample. The sample consisted of peripheral blood. These receptors came from a woman in her thirties with COVID-19, enrolled during active disease.

The chain is built from TRBV19 and TRBJ1-4; possible D gene TRBD1, 6 bases. Trimming removed 7 bases at V and 5 bases at J, with 14 bases between. There are 14 residues in the CDR3. The germline V gene encodes CDR1 LNHDA and CDR2 SQIVND (reference sequence). The CDR3 spells CASTTTGGNEKLFF. The DNA for the CDR3 is TGTGCCAGTACCACGACAGGAGGAAATGAAAAACTGTTTTTT.

V usage is TRBV5-8 and J usage is TRBJ1-6, with 7 positions matching TRBD1. Unmatched junction bases numbered 7, after V lost 3 bases and J lost 7 bases. The CDR3 runs 15 residues. The V gene's germline CDR1 is SGHTS and CDR2 YDEGEE. CDR3: CASSWPGTENSPLHF. As DNA, the CDR3 is TGTGCCAGCAGCTGGCCCGGGACAGAGAATTCACCCCTCCACTTT.

The chain joins TRBV6-5 to TRBJ2-3; no firm D call. The CDR3 runs 14 residues. Germline V CDR1 and CDR2: MNHEY, SVGAGI. V gave up 6 bases and J gave up 2 bases, with 12 bases separating them. The CDR3 DNA reads TGTGCCAGCAGCTCCCGACACCCCACAGATACGCAGTATTTT. This codes for CASSSRHPTDTQYF.

The genes are TRBV10-3 and TRBJ1-3; 7 nucleotides agree with TRBD1. V was clipped by 10 bases and J by 0 bases; unmatched bases: 6. Looked up from germline, CDR1 is ENHRY and CDR2 is SYGVKD. This CDR3 has 14 amino acids. CDR3 in amino acids: CATGDSSSGNTIYF. CDR3 nucleotides: TGTGCCACGGGGGACAGCAGCTCTGGAAACACCATATATTTT.

This clone was found once. The V gene is TRBV30, the J gene TRBJ1-4; 7 nucleotides agree with TRBD1. Per the germline V gene, CDR1 is GTSNPN and CDR2 is SVGIG (reference sequence). The CDR3 length is 15 residues. With V trimmed by 3 bases and J by 5 bases, 9 bases remained unmatched. CDR3 bases: TGTGCCTGGAGAGAAAAAAAACAGGGGAATGAAAAACTGTTTTTT. Translation: CAWREKKQGNEKLFF.

This clone appeared once. The rearrangement joins TRBV27 to TRBJ1-1, with 7 nucleotides matching TRBD1. Germline CDR1 and CDR2: MNHEY and SMNVEV (reference sequence). This CDR3 spans 16 amino acids. V lost 6 bases, J lost 5 bases, and 15 bases stayed unmatched. CDR3: CASRETGLAQWTEAFF. The DNA of the CDR3 is TGTGCCAGCAGGGAGACAGGGTTAGCGCAATGGACTGAAGCTTTCTTT.

The chain carries TRBV7-9 and TRBJ2-5; 15 positions agree with TRBD2. The ends lost 5 bases at V and 4 bases at J; junction bases unmatched: 5. The CDR3 contains 16 residues. Germline values: CDR1 SEHNR, CDR2 FQNEAQ (reference sequence). CDR3 loop: CASSEGTSGRRETQYF. As DNA, the CDR3 is TGTGCCAGCAGCGAAGGGACTAGCGGGAGGAGAGAGACCCAGTACTTC.

The chain has TRBV4-2 and TRBJ2-7, with TRBD1 matching 12 bases. The CDR3 has 15 amino acids. Germline V gives CDR1 LGHNA, CDR2 YNFKEQ. With 2 bases clipped from V and 6 bases from J, the junction kept 5 bases outside the gene matches. This CDR3 is CASSQPGTGGSEQYF. The DNA for the CDR3 is TGTGCCAGCAGCCAACCAGGGACAGGGGGCTCCGAGCAGTACTTC.

This clone was counted a single time. This chain links TRBV27 with TRBJ2-4; D is perhaps TRBD2 (5 bases). This CDR3 has 16 amino acids. Germline CDR1 MNHEY, CDR2 SMNVEV (reference sequence). V was pared by 6 bases and J by 0 bases, with 15 bases between. The CDR3 reads CASSTFSGVAKNIQYF. In DNA form, the CDR3 reads TGTGCCAGCAGCACCTTCAGCGGAGTAGCCAAAAACATTCAGTACTTC.

The table lists this clone with a few counts. The chain recombines TRBV7-9 with TRBJ1-4, with 7 bases that match TRBD1. CDR1 is SEHNR, CDR2 FQNEAQ, per germline (reference sequence). The CDR3 is 14 amino acids. After removal of 3 bases from V and 8 bases from J, the junction contained 6 bases not matched to a gene. This CDR3 is CASSLAQGNEKLFF. The CDR3 region has the DNA TGTGCCAGCAGCTTGGCACAGGGGAACGAAAAACTGTTTTTT.

The V gene is TRBV2, the J gene TRBJ2-3; D gene ambiguous. The CDR3 contains 14 residues. Per the germline V gene, CDR1 is SNHLY and CDR2 is FYNNEI. Trimming removed 1 base from V and 5 bases from J, with 10 bases in between. CDR3 bases: TGTGCCAGCAGTGAAGATTCTACGATAGATACGCAGTATTTT. Amino acid sequence: CASSEDSTIDTQYF.

The chain has TRBV25-1 and TRBJ1-4; D remains unclear. Germline V gene data show CDR1 as MGHDK and CDR2 as SYGVNS. There are 13 residues in the CDR3. Trimming cost V 1 base and J 6 bases, with 6 bases left between them. The CDR3 DNA reads as TGTGCCAGCAGTGAATTCTTCGATGAAAAACTGTTTTTT. Encoded protein: CASSEFFDEKLFF.

This chain joins TRBV7-3 and TRBJ1-2; 8 bases are a match to TRBD1. Germline V gene lookup returns CDR1 SGHTA and CDR2 FQGTGA. Trimming cost V 5 bases and J 8 bases; bases outside gene matches: 13. This CDR3 comprises 15 residues. The CDR3 loop reads CASSVGTGPKEGYTF. In nucleotides, the CDR3 is TGTGCCAGCAGCGTTGGGACAGGCCCTAAGGAGGGCTACACCTTC.

This chain uses TRBV7-9 with TRBJ2-7; 10 bases match TRBD2. Germline V gene lookup returns CDR1 SEHNR and CDR2 FQNEAQ (reference sequence). The CDR3 extends over 14 amino acids. Trimming took 6 bases from V and 7 from J; bases not matched to a gene: 9. The CDR3 DNA reads as TGTGCCAGCAGTCAAGCGGGAGGGCCGTGGGAGCAGTACTTC. Translated: CASSQAGGPWEQYF.